This T cell receptor (beta chain) was observed in a study of cytomegalovirus exposure and HLA in healthy donors. Trimming left V 4 bases short and J 3 bases short, with 13 bases between. Germline CDR1 is SGHDT and CDR2 is YYEEEE. The CDR3 is made up of 14 amino acids. Concerning this clone: Antigen specificity is unknown.

Vbeta (60) and Jbeta (13) primers were used in the PCR. TCRdb's table, derived via immunoSEQ multiplex PCR, lists solely in-frame clones and lacks some. The profile shows about 200,000 clones, approximately 79% of them singletons. Study conclusions and caveats: Later, an analysis showed that TCR beta chains associated with HLA were more clonally expanded than others that were equally common. TRBV6-2, TRBV6-3 and some other V segments were excluded as indistinguishable.

This TCR derives from a girl aged 10-17 years in good health and CMV-seropositive. The gene calls are TRBV5-6 and TRBJ2-5; D might be TRBD2 (5 bases). Sequencing used PBMCs. The CDR3 nucleotides read TGTGCCAGCAGCCAACTAGGGCCGAAAGAGACCCAGTACTTC. Amino acid sequence: CASSQLGPKETQYF.